The 21 T cell receptor beta chains given below trace back to one sample, sequenced in a study of cytomegalovirus exposure and HLA in healthy donors. PCR primers comprised 60 Vbeta and 13 Jbeta primers. Sequenced by immunoSEQ multiplex PCR; TCRdb stores in-frame clones only, minus some. The sample lists around 64,000 clones, roughly 80% seen once, with about 20% in the top ten. Sequencing was performed on PBMCs. All receptors come from a woman aged 25 to 39 in good health and CMV-seropositive.

This rearrangement joins TRBV7-9 to TRBJ2-4; a possible D gene is TRBD1 (6 bases). This CDR3 is 14 amino acids long. CDR1 and CDR2 (germline): SEHNR, FQNEAQ (reference sequence). The V end was cut by 1 base, the J end by 7 bases, with 11 bases between. The CDR3: CASSLGGRGNIQYF. In DNA, the CDR3 is TGTGCCAGCAGCTTAGGAGGCAGGGGCAACATTCAGTACTTC. The full variable domain, rest sourced from reference TRBV7-9 and TRBJ2-4, is DTGVSQNPRHKITKRGQNVTFRCDPISEHNRLYWYRQTLGQGPEFLTYFQNEAQLEKSRLLSDRFSAERPKGSFSTLEIQRTEQGDSAMYLCASSLGGRGNIQYFGAGTRLSVL.

The chain combines TRBV6-5 with TRBJ2-2; tentative D call: TRBD2 (7 bases). The CDR3 totals 12 residues. From germline, CDR1 is MNHEY and CDR2 SVGAGI. Trimming shortened V by 7 bases and J by 9 bases, and 12 bases separated the two germline ends. This CDR3 is CASKSGTRELFF. CDR3 in DNA: TGTGCCAGCAAGAGCGGGACAAGGGAGCTGTTTTTT.

V is TRBV5-1 and J is TRBJ2-3; 10 bases are shared with TRBD2. The V and J ends lost 2 bases and 5 bases, in that order; junction bases with no gene match: 8. Germline CDR1 reads SGHRS; CDR2 reads YFSETQ. The CDR3 has 16 amino acids. The CDR3 DNA reads as TGCGCCAGCAGCTTAACTCTGACTAGCGGGTTAGATACGCAGTATTTT. This encodes CASSLTLTSGLDTQYF.

The V gene is TRBV9, the J gene TRBJ1-1; the D gene is possibly TRBD1 (6 bases). This CDR3 has 14 amino acids. Per germline, CDR1 SGDLS and CDR2 YYNGEE. With 4 bases removed from V and 2 bases from J, the gap between germline ends came to 12 bases. The CDR3 nucleotides read TGTGCCAGCAGCAAGGGGGGGGCCAACACTGAAGCTTTCTTT. Translating gives CASSKGGANTEAFF.

This clone showed up just once. This chain links TRBV7-2 with TRBJ2-5, with D hard to call. The ends were cut back, 5 bases at V and 1 base at J, with 14 bases in the middle. Germline V lookup: CDR1 SGHTA, CDR2 FQGNSA. The CDR3 runs 15 residues. CDR3 sequence: CASSHRRVVQETQYF. The CDR3 DNA is TGTGCCAGCAGCCACCGTCGAGTCGTCCAAGAGACCCAGTACTTC.

The chain combines TRBV6-1 with TRBJ2-5; TRBD1 matches 7 bases. The V gene end was trimmed by 2 bases and the J gene end by 3 bases; junction bases not matched to a gene: 9. The CDR3 is 16 residues long. Germline V gene sequence: CDR1 MNHNS, CDR2 SASEGT. The CDR3 sequence is CASSESQGGSKETQYF. In DNA form, the CDR3 reads TGTGCCAGCAGTGAATCCCAAGGGGGCTCTAAAGAGACCCAGTACTTC.

CDR3 in amino acids: CASSLVASGRVDTQYF. The CDR3 DNA reads TGCGCCAGCAGCTTGGTGGCTAGCGGGAGGGTAGATACGCAGTATTTT. The chain is built from TRBV5-1 and TRBJ2-3, with 12 bases that match TRBD2. The CDR3 is 16 residues long. Trimming at V came to 0 bases and at J to 5 bases, leaving 4 bases not matched to a gene. From germline, CDR1 is SGHRS and CDR2 YFSETQ. The full variable domain, completed using reference TRBV5-1 and TRBJ2-3, is KAGVTQTPRYLIKTRGQQVTLSCSPISGHRSVSWYQQTPGQGLQFLFEYFSETQRNKGNFPGRFSGRQFSNSRSEMNVSTLELGDSALYLCASSLVASGRVDTQYFGPGTRLTVL.

The chain joins TRBV12-2 to TRBJ1-1; the table calls TRBD1, which could not be checked here. TRBV12-2 is shown as a pseudogene. CDR3 length equals 17 residues. CDR3 sequence: CASRLAVDGQENTEAFF. The CDR3 nucleotides read TGTGCAAGTCGCTTAGCTGTCGACGGACAGGAGAACACTGAAGCTTTCTTT.

This clone came up a few times. The chain couples TRBV14 to TRBJ2-3; perhaps TRBD2 as D (5 bases). In germline, CDR1 is SGHDN, CDR2 FVKESK. V gave up 4 bases and J gave up 2 bases, with 13 bases separating them. This CDR3 region has 15 residues. The CDR3 region is CASSPGLGITDTQYF. In nucleotides, the CDR3 is TGTGCCAGCAGCCCAGGACTGGGGATCACAGATACGCAGTATTTT.

This rearrangement joins TRBV10-1 to TRBJ2-7; 9 nucleotides line up with TRBD1. This CDR3 is built from 12 residues. With V trimmed by 8 bases and J by 4 bases, 3 bases remained unmatched. Germline CDR1 is WNHNN and CDR2 is SYGVQD (reference sequence). CDR3 sequence (DNA): TGCGCCAGCTCCGACAGGGGGTACGAGCAGTACTTC. This gives the protein CASSDRGYEQYF.

The CDR3 DNA follows: TGTGCCAGCAGCCAAGAGGGCCAGGGAGGTCATGGCTACACCTTC. The encoded protein is CASSQEGQGGHGYTF. The rearrangement joins TRBV4-2 to TRBJ1-2; D possibly corresponds to TRBD1 (5 bases). V lost 0 bases, J lost 6 bases, and 14 bases lay in between. This CDR3 has 15 residues. Looked up from germline, CDR1 is LGHNA and CDR2 is YNFKEQ.

The J gene is TRBJ1-1, the V gene TRBV30, with D hard to call. CDR3 length equals 13 residues. The V end lost 0 bases, the J end lost 1 base, and 6 bases lay between the germline ends. The germline gives CDR1 GTSNPN, CDR2 SVGIG (reference sequence). The CDR3 DNA follows: TGTGCCTGGAGTGTTGGCAGGAACACTGAAGCTTTCTTT. Translating gives CAWSVGRNTEAFF. The variable domain in full, completed from reference TRBV30 and TRBJ1-1, reads SQTIHQWPATLVQPVGSPLSLECTVEGTSNPNLYWYRQAAGRGLQLLFYSVGIGQISSEVPQNLSASRPQDRQFILSSKKLLLSDSGFYLCAWSVGRNTEAFFGQGTRLTVV.

For the CDR3, the DNA is TGTGCCAGCAGTAATACAGGGCTCGAAGCTTTCTTT. It codes for CASSNTGLEAFF. The V and J genes are TRBV27 and TRBJ1-1; maybe TRBD1 (6 bases). Trimming removed 5 bases at V and 8 bases at J, with 12 bases between. Germline V lookup: CDR1 MNHEY, CDR2 SMNVEV (reference sequence). This CDR3 contains 12 residues.

The V gene is TRBV14, the J gene TRBJ2-7; D is perhaps TRBD1 (5 bases). The CDR3 consists of 12 residues. Trimming took 3 bases from V and 5 from J, leaving 8 bases between them. Germline CDR1 is SGHDN and CDR2 is FVKESK. CDR3 in DNA: TGTGCCAGCAGCCACAGGGTTCACGAGCAGTACTTC. Protein: CASSHRVHEQYF.

This clone was seen a single time. The chain joins TRBV2 to TRBJ1-1, with TRBD1 matching over 8 bases. The CDR3 runs 15 residues. The germline gives CDR1 SNHLY, CDR2 FYNNEI. J lost 5 bases, V lost 5 bases, and 10 bases had no gene match. CDR3 DNA sequence: TGTGCCAGCAGTCGTACAGACAGGGGAGGGACTGAAGCTTTCTTT. As protein: CASSRTDRGGTEAFF.

In its sample, this clone was seen a few times. CDR3 sequence reads: CACQAESTDTQYF. CDR3 sequence (DNA): TGTGCCTGTCAGGCTGAGAGCACAGATACGCAGTATTTT. The rearrangement joins TRBV19 to TRBJ2-3; no definite D call. Looked up from germline, CDR1 is LNHDA and CDR2 is SQIVND (reference sequence). V was clipped by 11 bases and J by 0 bases, with 12 bases between them. This CDR3 has 13 amino acids.

This clone was picked up one time. This chain connects TRBV5-1 to TRBJ1-2, with TRBD1 matching over 8 bases. This CDR3 comprises 16 residues. Germline loops: CDR1 SGHRS, CDR2 YFSETQ. V lost 5 bases to trimming and J lost 6 bases; unmatched junction nucleotides: 15. The DNA for the CDR3 is TGCGCCAGCAGTCATGGTGGTTCGGACAGGGCTAATGGCTACACCTTC. It is translated as CASSHGGSDRANGYTF.

The V call is TRBV2, the J call TRBJ1-1; D ambiguous. Germline values: CDR1 SNHLY, CDR2 FYNNEI. V was trimmed by 8 bases and J by 1 base, leaving 11 bases between them. The CDR3 has 13 amino acids. CDR3 DNA: TGTGCCAGCTCTCAGTTCCAGAACACTGAAGCTTTCTTT. Its protein is CASSQFQNTEAFF.

The chain joins TRBV7-9 to TRBJ2-7, with 8 bases that match TRBD1. V trimming: 4 bases; J trimming: 3 bases; junction bases outside the gene matches: 8. This CDR3 spans 15 amino acids. CDR1 is SEHNR, CDR2 FQNEAQ, per germline (reference sequence). The CDR3 here is CASSSPGQVHYEQYF. DNA for the CDR3: TGTGCCAGCAGCTCACCGGGACAGGTGCACTACGAGCAGTACTTC.

The chain joins TRBV1 to TRBJ2-7; the table calls TRBD2, which could not be checked here. TRBV1 is described as a pseudogene. CDR3 size: 16 residues. The CDR3 region is CTSSQYGTSGSYEQYF. CDR3 nucleotide sequence: TGCACCAGCAGCCAATACGGGACTAGCGGGTCTTACGAGCAGTACTTC.

About this clone itself: The sample carries other DNA sequences with the same CDR3. V gene TRBV4-1 combines with J gene TRBJ2-1; D remains ambiguous. V dropped 1 base and J dropped 4 bases, with 5 bases sitting between them. The germline gives CDR1 MGHRA, CDR2 YSYEKL. This CDR3 comprises 13 residues. This CDR3 reads CASSQGTYNEQFF. The DNA of the CDR3 is TGCGCCAGCAGCCAAGGCACATACAATGAGCAGTTCTTC.